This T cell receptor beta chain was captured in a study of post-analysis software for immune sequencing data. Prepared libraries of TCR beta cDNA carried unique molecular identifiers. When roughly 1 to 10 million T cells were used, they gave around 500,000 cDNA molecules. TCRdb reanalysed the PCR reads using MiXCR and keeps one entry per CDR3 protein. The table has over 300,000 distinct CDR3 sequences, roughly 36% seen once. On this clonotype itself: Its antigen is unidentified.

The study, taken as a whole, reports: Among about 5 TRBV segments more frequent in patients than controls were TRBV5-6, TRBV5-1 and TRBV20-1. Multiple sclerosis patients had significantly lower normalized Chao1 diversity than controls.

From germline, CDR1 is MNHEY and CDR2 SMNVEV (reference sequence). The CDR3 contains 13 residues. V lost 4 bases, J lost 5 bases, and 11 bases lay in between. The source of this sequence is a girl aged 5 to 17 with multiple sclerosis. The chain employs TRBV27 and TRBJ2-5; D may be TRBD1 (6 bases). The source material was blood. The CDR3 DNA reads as TGTGCCAGCAGTTCCAGGGGTCGGGAGACCCAGTACTTC. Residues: CASSSRGRETQYF.